This is a list of T cell receptor beta chains from one sample in a study of regulatory T cells in long-lasting Graves disease. TCRdb ran MiXCR on the multiplex PCR reads and lists one entry per CDR3 protein. Among nearly 350,000 distinct CDR3 sequences listed, 15% to 20% were seen once. Sample: peripheral blood mononuclear cells (PBMCs), taken when the disease was refractory, from a patient treated with antithyroid drugs. The source is a female donor with Graves disease. Both conserved end residues are part of each CDR3. A D gene is named only where the DNA matches it firmly. The size field is filled for only some rows; it gives once, few, many or a size class.

d_call j_call clone_size v_call cdr3_nt cdr3_aa
NA TRBJ1-4 few TRBV14 TGTGCCAGCAGCCAAGATTCCCGCCATGGATATGAAAAACTGTTTTTT CASSQDSRHGYEKLFF
NA TRBJ2-5 few TRBV5-1 TGCGCCAGCAGCTTGGTCGGGACGGCACAAGAGACCCAGTACTTC CASSLVGTAQETQYF
TRBD1 TRBJ1-1 many TRBV20-1 TGCAGTGCTGGGGGAGGGGGCGGTGGCACTGAAGCTTTCTTT CSAGGGGGGTEAFF
NA TRBJ2-7 few TRBV4-1 TGCGCCAGCAGCCAAGTGGTACGCAGACAATACTACGAGCAGTACTTC CASSQVVRRQYYEQYF
NA TRBJ2-7 NA TRBV7-9 TGTGCCAGCAGCTTAGGGGACGGGCCCTCCTACGAGCAGTACTTC CASSLGDGPSYEQYF
TRBD2 TRBJ2-7 many TRBV12-3/TRBV12-4 TGTGCCAGCAGTTTAGCGGGACTAGCGGGAAGCGAGCAGTACTTC CASSLAGLAGSEQYF
TRBD1 TRBJ2-5 many TRBV24-1 TGTGCCACCAGTGACCCACGGGACAGCCAAGAGACCCAGTACTTC CATSDPRDSQETQYF
NA TRBJ1-4 few TRBV6-2/TRBV6-3 TGTGCCAGCAGTTCAGGGCTCGGTAATGAAAAACTGTTTTTT CASSSGLGNEKLFF
NA TRBJ1-1 many TRBV5-1 TGCGCCAGCAGCTTGCCCTCGAACACTGAAGCTTTCTTT CASSLPSNTEAFF
TRBD1 TRBJ1-2 many TRBV15 TGTGCCACCAGCAGAGGGAAGACAGGGACTGGCTACACCTTC CATSRGKTGTGYTF
NA TRBJ1-1 few TRBV6-2/TRBV6-3 TGTGCCAGCAGTTACTCGATGGCCGGGACACGTGAAGCTTTCTTT CASSYSMAGTREAFF
TRBD2 TRBJ2-7 many TRBV28 TGTGCCAGCAGCCTCGGACTAGCGGGGGCCGAGCAGTACTTC CASSLGLAGAEQYF
TRBD2 TRBJ2-3 NA TRBV5-1 TGCGCCAGCAGCTTGCCCCCGGCAGGGCGGGGGGGCACAGATACGCAGTATTTT CASSLPPAGRGGTDTQYF
NA TRBJ1-4 many TRBV27 TGTGCCAGCAGCTTGTTTGCAACTAATGAAAAACTGTTTTTT CASSLFATNEKLFF
TRBD1 TRBJ1-2 many TRBV28 TGTGCCAGCAGTTCCCCGGGACAGGGGGCGGTTGGCTACACCTTC CASSSPGQGAVGYTF
TRBD1 TRBJ2-7 many TRBV6-5 TGTGCCAGCAGTTACTCGGGACAGGGGGGTAGTTGGGTCTACGAGCAGTACTTC CASSYSGQGGSWVYEQYF
NA TRBJ2-2 many TRBV7-2 TGTGCCAGCAAGTCGCGCGTCGGCACCGGGGAGCTGTTTTTT CASKSRVGTGELFF
TRBD1 TRBJ2-7 few TRBV12-3/TRBV12-4 TGTGCCAGCAGCCAAGGGACAGGGGGCTCCTACGAGCAGTACTTC CASSQGTGGSYEQYF
NA TRBJ1-4 many TRBV27 TGTGCCAGCAGACACGTTGCAACTAATGAAAAACTGTTTTTT CASRHVATNEKLFF
NA TRBJ1-1 many TRBV3-1 TGTGCCAGCAGCCAAAGGAACTACAGGGAAAACACTGAAGCTTTCTTT CASSQRNYRENTEAFF
NA TRBJ2-2 NA TRBV6-2/TRBV6-3 TGTGCCAGCAGTTACTCACCAGGGGCGGGCGACACCGGGGAGCTGTTTTTT CASSYSPGAGDTGELFF
NA TRBJ1-1 many TRBV3-1 TGTGCCAGCAGCCGGCTGGACACTGAAGCTTTCTTT CASSRLDTEAFF
NA TRBJ1-5 few TRBV19 TGTGCCAGTAGGGTTTACAGGGACAATCAGCCCCAGCATTTT CASRVYRDNQPQHF